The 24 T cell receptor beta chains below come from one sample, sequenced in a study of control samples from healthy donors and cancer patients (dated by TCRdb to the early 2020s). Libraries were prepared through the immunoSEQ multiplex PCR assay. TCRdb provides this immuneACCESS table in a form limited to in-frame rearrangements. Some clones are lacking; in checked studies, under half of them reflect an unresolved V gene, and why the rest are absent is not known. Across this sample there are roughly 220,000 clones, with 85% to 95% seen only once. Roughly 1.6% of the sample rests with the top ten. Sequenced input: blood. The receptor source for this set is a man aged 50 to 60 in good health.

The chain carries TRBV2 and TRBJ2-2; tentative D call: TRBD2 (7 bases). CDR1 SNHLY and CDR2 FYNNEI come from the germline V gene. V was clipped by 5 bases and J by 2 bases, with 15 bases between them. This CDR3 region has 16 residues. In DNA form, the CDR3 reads TGTGCCAGCAGTAGGGGGGGTCTAGGAAACACCGGGGAGCTGTTTTTT. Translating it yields CASSRGGLGNTGELFF.

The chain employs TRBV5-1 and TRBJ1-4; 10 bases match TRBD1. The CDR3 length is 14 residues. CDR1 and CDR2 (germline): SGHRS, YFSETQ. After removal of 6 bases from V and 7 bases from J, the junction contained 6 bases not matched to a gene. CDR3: CASNRGQGGEKLFF. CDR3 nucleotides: TGCGCCAGCAACCGAGGACAGGGGGGTGAAAAACTGTTTTTT.

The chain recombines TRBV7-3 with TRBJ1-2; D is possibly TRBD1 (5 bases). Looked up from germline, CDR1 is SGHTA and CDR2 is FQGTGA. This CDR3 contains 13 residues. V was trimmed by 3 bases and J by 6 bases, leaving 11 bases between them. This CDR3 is CASSLAGTDGYTF. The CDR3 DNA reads TGTGCCAGCAGCTTGGCCGGGACCGATGGCTACACCTTC.

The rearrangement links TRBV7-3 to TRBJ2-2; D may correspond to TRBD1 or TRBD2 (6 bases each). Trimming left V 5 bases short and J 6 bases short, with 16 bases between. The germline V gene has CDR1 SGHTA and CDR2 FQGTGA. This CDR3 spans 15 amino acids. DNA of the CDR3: TGTGCCAGCAGCCGCGAGGGGGGCATGCCCGGGGAGCTGTTTTTT. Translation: CASSREGGMPGELFF.

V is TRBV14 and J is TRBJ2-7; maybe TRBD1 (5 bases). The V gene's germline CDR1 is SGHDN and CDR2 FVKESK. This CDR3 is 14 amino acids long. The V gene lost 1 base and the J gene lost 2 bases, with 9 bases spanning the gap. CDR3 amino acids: CASSQAGAPYEQYF. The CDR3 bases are TGTGCCAGCAGCCAAGCTGGGGCCCCCTACGAGCAGTACTTC. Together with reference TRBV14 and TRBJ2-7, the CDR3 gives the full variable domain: EAGVTQFPSHSVIEKGQTVTLRCDPISGHDNLYWYRRVMGKEIKFLLHFVKESKQDESGMPNNRFLAERTGGTYSTLKVQPAELEDSGVYFCASSQAGAPYEQYFGPGTRLTVT.

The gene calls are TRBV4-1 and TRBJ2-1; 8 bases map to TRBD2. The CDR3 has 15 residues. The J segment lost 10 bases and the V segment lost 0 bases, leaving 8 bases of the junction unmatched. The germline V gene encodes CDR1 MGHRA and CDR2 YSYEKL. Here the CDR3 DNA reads TGCGCCAGCAGCCAAGATACGGGGGGGGGACGGGAGCAGTTCTTC. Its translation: CASSQDTGGGREQFF.

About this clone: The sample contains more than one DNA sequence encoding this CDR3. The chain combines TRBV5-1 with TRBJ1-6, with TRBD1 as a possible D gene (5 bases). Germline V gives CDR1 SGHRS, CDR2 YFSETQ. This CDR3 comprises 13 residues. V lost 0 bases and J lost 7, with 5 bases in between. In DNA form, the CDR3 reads TGCGCCAGCAGCTTGGGGGGGAATTCACCCCTCCACTTT. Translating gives CASSLGGNSPLHF. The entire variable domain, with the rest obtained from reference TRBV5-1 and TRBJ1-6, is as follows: KAGVTQTPRYLIKTRGQQVTLSCSPISGHRSVSWYQQTPGQGLQFLFEYFSETQRNKGNFPGRFSGRQFSNSRSEMNVSTLELGDSALYLCASSLGGNSPLHFGNGTRLTVT.

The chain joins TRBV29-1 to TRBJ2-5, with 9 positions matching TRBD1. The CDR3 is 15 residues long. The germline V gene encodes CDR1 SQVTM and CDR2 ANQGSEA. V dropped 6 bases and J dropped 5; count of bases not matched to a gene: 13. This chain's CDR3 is CSVSGTGSSWETQYF. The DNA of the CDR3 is TGCAGCGTCTCCGGGACAGGGTCATCGTGGGAGACCCAGTACTTC.

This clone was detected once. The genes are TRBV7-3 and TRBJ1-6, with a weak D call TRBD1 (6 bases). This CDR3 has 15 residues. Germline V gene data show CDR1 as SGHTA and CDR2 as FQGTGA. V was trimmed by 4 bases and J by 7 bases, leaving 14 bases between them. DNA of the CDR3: TGTGCCAGCAGCTCCTGGGGGGGGCGGAATTCACCCCTCCACTTT. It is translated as CASSSWGGRNSPLHF.

The CDR3 nucleotides read TGTGCCAGCTCCCCTCTAGCGGGGGGGCGAGAGACCCAGTACTTC. This encodes CASSPLAGGRETQYF. The V gene is TRBV18, the J gene TRBJ2-5; 12 bases are shared with TRBD2. Germline loops: CDR1 KGHSH, CDR2 LQKENI. V shed 6 bases and J 4 bases; nucleotides not matched to a gene: 6. The CDR3 has 15 amino acids. Together with reference TRBV18 and TRBJ2-5, the CDR3 gives the full variable domain: NAGVMQNPRHLVRRRGQEARLRCSPMKGHSHVYWYRQLPEEGLKFMVYLQKENIIDESGMPKERFSAEFPKEGPSILRIQQVVRGDSAAYFCASSPLAGGRETQYFGPGTRLLVL.

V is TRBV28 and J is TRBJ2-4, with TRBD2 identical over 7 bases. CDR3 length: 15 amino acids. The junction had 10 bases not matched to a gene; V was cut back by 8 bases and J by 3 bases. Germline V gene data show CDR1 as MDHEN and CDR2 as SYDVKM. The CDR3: CASGEGSFGKNIQYF. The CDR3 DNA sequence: TGTGCCAGCGGGGAGGGGAGTTTTGGCAAAAACATTCAGTACTTC.

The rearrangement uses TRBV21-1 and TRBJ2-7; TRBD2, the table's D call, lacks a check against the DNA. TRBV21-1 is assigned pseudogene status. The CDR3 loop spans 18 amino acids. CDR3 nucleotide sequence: TGTGCCAGCAGCAAAGTTCGTAGTCAGGGGAGGGCGTATACCGAGCAGTACGTC. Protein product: CASSKVRSQGRAYTEQYV.

The CDR3 spells CATSDRTGQPGYGYTF. CDR3 coding DNA: TGTGCCACCAGTGATCGAACGGGGCAGCCCGGGTATGGCTACACCTTC. The rearrangement joins TRBV24-1 to TRBJ1-2; maybe TRBD1 (5 bases). This CDR3 comprises 16 residues. Germline assignment: CDR1 KGHDR and CDR2 SFDVKD. V was shortened by 3 bases and J by 5 bases, with 18 bases between the two germline ends.

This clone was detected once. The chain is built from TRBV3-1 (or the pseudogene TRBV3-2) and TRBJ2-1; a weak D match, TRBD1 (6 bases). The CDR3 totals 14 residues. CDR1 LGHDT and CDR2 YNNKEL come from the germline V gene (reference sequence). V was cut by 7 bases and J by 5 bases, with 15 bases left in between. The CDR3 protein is CASTHFRGDNEQFF. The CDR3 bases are TGTGCCAGCACGCATTTCAGGGGCGACAATGAGCAGTTCTTC.

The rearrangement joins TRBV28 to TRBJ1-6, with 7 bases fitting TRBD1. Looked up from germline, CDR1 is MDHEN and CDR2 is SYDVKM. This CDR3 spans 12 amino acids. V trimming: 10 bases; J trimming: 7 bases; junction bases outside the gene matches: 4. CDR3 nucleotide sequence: TGTGCCACTGACAGGGAGAATTCACCCCTCCACTTT. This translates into CATDRENSPLHF.

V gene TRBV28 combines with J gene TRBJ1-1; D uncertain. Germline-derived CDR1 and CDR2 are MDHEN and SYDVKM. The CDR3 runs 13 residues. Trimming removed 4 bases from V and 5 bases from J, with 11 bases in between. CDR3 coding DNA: TGTGCCAGCAGTTCCCATGGGAGGACTGAAGCTTTCTTT. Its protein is CASSSHGRTEAFF.

The CDR3 protein is CASTGSPYNEQFF. In DNA, the CDR3 is TGTGCCAGCACTGGGTCGCCCTACAATGAGCAGTTCTTC. The chain has TRBV2 and TRBJ2-1, with D hard to call. This CDR3 is 13 amino acids long. V gave up 7 bases and J gave up 2 bases, with 9 bases separating them. Germline values: CDR1 SNHLY, CDR2 FYNNEI.

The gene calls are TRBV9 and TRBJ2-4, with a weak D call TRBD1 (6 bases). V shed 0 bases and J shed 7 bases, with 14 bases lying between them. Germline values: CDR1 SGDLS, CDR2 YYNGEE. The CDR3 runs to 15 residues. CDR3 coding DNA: TGTGCCAGCAGCGTAGATAACAGGGTAGTGAACATTCAGTACTTC. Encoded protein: CASSVDNRVVNIQYF.

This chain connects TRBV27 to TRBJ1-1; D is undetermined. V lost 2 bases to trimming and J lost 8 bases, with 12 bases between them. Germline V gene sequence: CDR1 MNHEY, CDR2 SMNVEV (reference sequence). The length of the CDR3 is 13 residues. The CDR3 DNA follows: TGTGCCAGCAGTTTAAGAGGGCAGCGCGAAGCTTTCTTT. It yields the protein CASSLRGQREAFF.

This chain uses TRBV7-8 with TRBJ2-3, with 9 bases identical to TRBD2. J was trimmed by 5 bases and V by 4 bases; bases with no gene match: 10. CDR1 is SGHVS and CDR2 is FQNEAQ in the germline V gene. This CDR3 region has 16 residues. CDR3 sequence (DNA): TGTGCCAGCAGCTCCCAGCCGGGACTAGCTTTAGATACGCAGTATTTT. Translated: CASSSQPGLALDTQYF. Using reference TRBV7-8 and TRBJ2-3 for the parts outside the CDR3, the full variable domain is GAGVSQSPRYKVAKRGQDVALRCDPISGHVSLFWYQQALGQGPEFLTYFQNEAQLDKSGLPSDRFFAERPEGSVSTLKIQRTQQEDSAVYLCASSSQPGLALDTQYFGPGTRLTVL.

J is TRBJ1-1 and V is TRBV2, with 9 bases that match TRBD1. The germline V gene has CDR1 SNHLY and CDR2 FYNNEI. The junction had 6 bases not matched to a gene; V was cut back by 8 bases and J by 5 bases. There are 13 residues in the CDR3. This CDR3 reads CASHPDRGTEAFF. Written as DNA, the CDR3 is TGTGCCAGCCATCCGGACAGGGGAACTGAAGCTTTCTTT.

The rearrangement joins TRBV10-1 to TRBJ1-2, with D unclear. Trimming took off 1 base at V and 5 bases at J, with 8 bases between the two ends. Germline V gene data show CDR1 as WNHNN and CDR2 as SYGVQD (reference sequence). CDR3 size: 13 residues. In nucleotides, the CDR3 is TGCGCCAGCAGTGAGTTTCCATCTTATGGCTACACCTTC. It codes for CASSEFPSYGYTF.

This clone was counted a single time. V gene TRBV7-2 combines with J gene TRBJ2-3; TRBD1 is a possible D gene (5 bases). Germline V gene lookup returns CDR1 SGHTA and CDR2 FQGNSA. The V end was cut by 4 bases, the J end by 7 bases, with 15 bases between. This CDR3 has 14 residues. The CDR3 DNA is TGTGCCAGCAGCTCACCAGGGCGCGATTATACGCAGTATTTT. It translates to CASSSPGRDYTQYF.

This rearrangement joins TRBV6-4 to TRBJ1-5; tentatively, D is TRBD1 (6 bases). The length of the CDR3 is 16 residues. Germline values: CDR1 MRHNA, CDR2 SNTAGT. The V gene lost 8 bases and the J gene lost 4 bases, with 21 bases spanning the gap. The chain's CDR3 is CASRIMGAAQNQPQHF. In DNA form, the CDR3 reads TGTGCCAGCCGGATTATGGGGGCAGCTCAAAATCAGCCCCAGCATTTT.